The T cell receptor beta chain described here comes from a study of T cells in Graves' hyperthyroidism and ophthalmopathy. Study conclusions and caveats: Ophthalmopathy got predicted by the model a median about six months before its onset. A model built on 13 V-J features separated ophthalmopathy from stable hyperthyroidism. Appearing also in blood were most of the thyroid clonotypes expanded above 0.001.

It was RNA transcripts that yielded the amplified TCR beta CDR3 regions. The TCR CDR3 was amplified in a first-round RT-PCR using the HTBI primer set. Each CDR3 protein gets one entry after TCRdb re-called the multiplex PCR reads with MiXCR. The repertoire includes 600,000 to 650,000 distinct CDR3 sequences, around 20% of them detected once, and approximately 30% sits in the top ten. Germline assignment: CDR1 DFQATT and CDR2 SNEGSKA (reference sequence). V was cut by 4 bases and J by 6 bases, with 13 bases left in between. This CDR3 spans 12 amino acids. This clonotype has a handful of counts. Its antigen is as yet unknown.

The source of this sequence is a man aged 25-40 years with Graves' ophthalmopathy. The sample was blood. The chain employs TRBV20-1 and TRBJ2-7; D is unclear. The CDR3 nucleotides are TGCAGTGCTACCTCACCCGGAGTCGAGCAGTACTTC. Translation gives CSATSPGVEQYF.